This T cell receptor (beta chain) was sequenced for a study of blood T cell repertoires in COVID-19. Study as a whole: Researchers got acute and convalescent COVID-19 samples from the United States, Italy and Spain. PBMCs, B-cell-depleted T cells, or T cells were the source of the cDNA or gDNA that made up the material.

The CDR3 covers 16 residues. V was trimmed by 4 bases and J by 5 bases, leaving 18 bases between them. Germline CDR1 and CDR2: SGHRS and YFSETQ. Original processing methods: Amplification of reference gene primers provided the estimated nucleated cell counts. Using immunoSEQ multiplex PCR, the repertoire was profiled, and TCRdb retains in-frame clones only, with some absent. V and J calls and clone size are those listed in that table; D and trimming were worked out from the DNA. The repertoire consists of about 410,000 clones, with roughly 85% occurring once and the leading ten covering 1.4%. This clonotype was sampled from a woman in her twenties or thirties with active or convalescent COVID-19. The source material was peripheral blood. V gene TRBV5-1 combines with J gene TRBJ1-4, with D tentatively TRBD1 (5 bases). The CDR3 spells CASSGRASGGNEKLFF. CDR3 in DNA: TGCGCCAGCAGCGGCCGAGCGTCCGGGGGGAATGAAAAACTGTTTTTT.